The 32 T cell receptor beta chains in this list originate from one sample, sequenced in a study of cytomegalovirus exposure and HLA in healthy donors. Use of 60 Vbeta and 13 Jbeta primers characterized the PCR. The protocol was immunoSEQ multiplex PCR, while the TCRdb copy is restricted to in-frame clones and leaves out a portion. The profile covers about 170,000 clones, with about four fifths appearing a single time and 1% taken by the ten largest. Sequencing was done on a sample of PBMCs. The receptors here all came from a woman between 45 and 60 years old in good health and CMV-seropositive.

The chain employs TRBV19 and TRBJ2-1; D might be TRBD2 (6 bases). The CDR3 runs 14 residues. V was pared by 5 bases and J by 2 bases, with 10 bases between. In germline, CDR1 is LNHDA, CDR2 SQIVND (reference sequence). CDR3 protein: CASSPTRAYNEQFF. DNA for the CDR3: TGTGCCAGTAGTCCGACTAGGGCCTACAATGAGCAGTTCTTC.

This clone was seen once. The gene calls are TRBV7-9 and TRBJ1-2, with D uncertain. There are 12 residues in the CDR3. Per germline, CDR1 SEHNR and CDR2 FQNEAQ (reference sequence). With 6 bases removed from V and 8 bases from J, the gap between germline ends came to 13 bases. The CDR3 DNA follows: TGTGCCAGCAGTGGCGGGTACAAGGGCTACACCTTC. Its translation is CASSGGYKGYTF.

The sample holds one count of this clone. The chain links TRBV5-1 to TRBJ1-5, with 8 positions matching TRBD1. CDR1 and CDR2 from the germline V gene are SGHRS and YFSETQ. Unmatched junction bases numbered 7, after V lost 4 bases and J lost 7 bases. This CDR3 contains 14 residues. The CDR3 DNA reads as TGCGCCAGCAGCCCGGACAGGGACGGACAGCCCCAGCATTTT. Its protein is CASSPDRDGQPQHF. Together with reference TRBV5-1 and TRBJ1-5, the CDR3 gives the full variable domain: KAGVTQTPRYLIKTRGQQVTLSCSPISGHRSVSWYQQTPGQGLQFLFEYFSETQRNKGNFPGRFSGRQFSNSRSEMNVSTLELGDSALYLCASSPDRDGQPQHFGDGTRLSIL.

The V call is TRBV5-4, the J call TRBJ2-1; 7 nucleotides align to TRBD1. The CDR3 contains 15 residues. V lost 3 bases and J lost 0; bases outside the gene matches: 3. The germline CDR1 and CDR2 sequences are SGHNT and YYREEE (reference sequence). DNA for the CDR3: TGTGCCAGCAGCTGGGACAGCAGCTCCTACAATGAGCAGTTCTTC. Translated, it gives CASSWDSSSYNEQFF.

This clone has a handful of counts. The chain couples TRBV5-5 to TRBJ1-2, with a possible D match to TRBD1 (6 bases). Germline loops: CDR1 SGHKS, CDR2 YYEKEE (reference sequence). This CDR3 is 16 amino acids long. V gave up 3 bases and J gave up 4 bases, with 19 bases separating them. This CDR3 is CASSSPGTRNGYGYTF. The DNA for the CDR3 is TGTGCCAGCAGCTCCCCCGGGACACGGAATGGCTATGGCTACACCTTC.

The CDR3 DNA reads TGTGCCAGCACTAGCGGGAGTCTCAATGAGCAGTTCTTC. Encoded protein: CASTSGSLNEQFF. V and J are TRBV11-1 and TRBJ2-1; 10 positions match TRBD2. Looked up from germline, CDR1 is SGHAT and CDR2 is FQDESV (reference sequence). This CDR3 is 13 amino acids long. V lost 7 bases and J lost 6; bases outside the gene matches: 3.

This clone was seen a single time. V usage is TRBV18 and J usage is TRBJ2-4, with 9 bases matching TRBD1. Per the germline V gene, CDR1 is KGHSH and CDR2 is LQKENI. Trimming cost V 2 bases and J 5 bases; bases outside gene matches: 10. The CDR3 is 17 residues long. In DNA, the CDR3 is TGTGCCAGCTCACCAATAACAGGGGGCTTTGGAGAAAACATTCAGTACTTC. Translated: CASSPITGGFGENIQYF.

The J gene is TRBJ2-5, the V gene TRBV9; 9 bases line up with TRBD1. Trimming at V came to 0 bases and at J to 5 bases, leaving 5 bases not matched to a gene. Germline V gene data show CDR1 as SGDLS and CDR2 as YYNGEE. The CDR3 covers 15 residues. Here the CDR3 DNA reads TGTGCCAGCAGCGTAGGGACCGACAGGGGGGAGACCCAGTACTTC. The encoded protein is CASSVGTDRGETQYF.

V is TRBV11-3 and J is TRBJ2-5; D possibly corresponds to TRBD2 (6 bases). This CDR3 has 15 amino acids. Germline loops: CDR1 SGHNT, CDR2 YENEEA. V lost 5 bases and J lost 2, with 15 bases in between. CDR3 in amino acids: CASSAAGGRQETQYF. The CDR3, as DNA: TGTGCCAGCAGCGCGGCCGGGGGTCGGCAAGAGACCCAGTACTTC.

V gene TRBV28 combines with J gene TRBJ1-4; 9 bases are a match to TRBD1. CDR1 and CDR2 (germline): MDHEN, SYDVKM. Trimming removed 8 bases from V and 5 bases from J; junction bases left unmatched: 6. The CDR3 contains 14 residues. The CDR3: CASCTGGGNEKLFF. The DNA for the CDR3 is TGTGCCAGCTGTACAGGGGGCGGAAATGAAAAACTGTTTTTT.

The chain is built from TRBV5-1 and TRBJ2-1; D possibly corresponds to TRBD2 (5 bases). The CDR3 runs 14 residues. Germline loops: CDR1 SGHRS, CDR2 YFSETQ. Trimming removed 1 base at V and 6 bases at J, with 11 bases between. Here the CDR3 DNA reads TGCGCCAGCAGCTTGCGAGGGTCCCCCAATGAGCAGTTCTTC. Encoded protein: CASSLRGSPNEQFF.

The chain carries TRBV5-4 and TRBJ2-2; possibly TRBD2 for D (6 bases). The CDR3 runs to 16 residues. Trimming cost V 0 bases and J 5 bases, with 14 bases left between them. Germline CDR1 reads SGHNT; CDR2 reads YYREEE (reference sequence). The CDR3 sequence: CASSLASTRTTGELFF. CDR3 DNA: TGTGCCAGCAGCTTGGCCTCGACTAGAACGACCGGGGAGCTGTTTTTT.

The gene calls are TRBV28 and TRBJ2-2, with 9 positions matching TRBD1. Trimming removed 6 bases from V and 4 bases from J; junction bases left unmatched: 9. CDR1 and CDR2 from the germline V gene are MDHEN and SYDVKM. The CDR3 totals 16 residues. This chain's CDR3 is CASSRGGQGRTGELFF. CDR3 nucleotides: TGTGCCAGCAGCCGGGGCGGACAGGGGCGCACCGGGGAGCTGTTTTTT.

The rearrangement links TRBV9 to TRBJ2-7; 10 positions agree with TRBD2. The CDR3 is 16 residues long. CDR1 and CDR2 (germline): SGDLS, YYNGEE. V lost 4 bases and J lost 2; bases outside the gene matches: 9. The CDR3 is CASSPRPAGGPYEQYF. DNA for the CDR3: TGTGCCAGCAGCCCCCGTCCAGCGGGAGGGCCCTACGAGCAGTACTTC. Variable domain in full (rest from reference TRBV9 and TRBJ2-7): DSGVTQTPKHLITATGQRVTLRCSPRSGDLSVYWYQQSLDQGLQFLIQYYNGEERAKGNILERFSAQQFPDLHSELNLSSLELGDSALYFCASSPRPAGGPYEQYFGPGTRLTVT.

The chain has TRBV4-3 and TRBJ2-4; 7 nucleotides match TRBD1. In germline, CDR1 is LGHNA, CDR2 YSLEER. The CDR3 loop spans 17 amino acids. With V trimmed by 0 bases and J by 1 base, 6 bases remained unmatched. CDR3 in amino acids: CASSQDPTGSAKNIQYF. CDR3 coding DNA: TGCGCCAGCAGCCAAGACCCGACAGGGTCGGCCAAAAACATTCAGTACTTC.

The genes are TRBV9 and TRBJ1-5; tentatively, D is TRBD1 (5 bases). Germline V gives CDR1 SGDLS, CDR2 YYNGEE. Trimming cost V 0 bases and J 5 bases, with 9 bases left between them. The CDR3 loop spans 14 amino acids. The CDR3 DNA sequence: TGTGCCAGCAGCGTAGAGGCAGGGTATCAGCCCCAGCATTTT. Translation gives CASSVEAGYQPQHF.

The chain is built from TRBV9 and TRBJ2-5; D is ambiguous. The ends were cut back, 0 bases at V and 4 bases at J, with 7 bases in the middle. CDR1 is SGDLS and CDR2 is YYNGEE in the germline V gene. This CDR3 contains 13 residues. DNA of the CDR3: TGTGCCAGCAGCGTAGCAACTCGAGAGACCCAGTACTTC. This sequence encodes CASSVATRETQYF.

This clone was counted between two and nine times. J is TRBJ1-2 and V is TRBV7-2; D uncertain. V was shortened by 5 bases and J by 3 bases, with 10 bases between the two germline ends. CDR1 and CDR2 (germline): SGHTA, FQGNSA. CDR3 size: 13 residues. The CDR3 sequence is CASSHTRDYGYTF. The CDR3 DNA reads as TGTGCCAGCAGCCATACACGGGACTATGGCTACACCTTC.

V usage is TRBV29-1 and J usage is TRBJ1-2; 10 positions agree with TRBD1. The trim removed 6 bases at V and 4 bases at J, leaving 8 bases unmatched. Per the germline V gene, CDR1 is SQVTM and CDR2 is ANQGSEA. CDR3 length: 14 residues. The CDR3 bases are TGCAGCGTCGGGACAGGGGCTTTTCGCTATGGCTACACCTTC. It codes for CSVGTGAFRYGYTF. Combining the CDR3 with reference TRBV29-1 and TRBJ1-2 gives the whole variable domain SAVISQKPSRDICQRGTSLTIQCQVDSQVTMMFWYRQQPGQSLTLIATANQGSEATYESGFVIDKFPISRPNLTFSTLTVSNMSPEDSSIYLCSVGTGAFRYGYTFGSGTRLTVV.

The chain links TRBV28 to TRBJ1-2, with D unresolved. Germline V gene data show CDR1 as MDHEN and CDR2 as SYDVKM. Trimming took off 6 bases at V and 3 bases at J, with 11 bases between the two ends. CDR3 length: 13 amino acids. CDR3 nucleotide sequence: TGTGCCAGCAGGCGCGGTGGAGACTATGGCTACACCTTC. Residues: CASRRGGDYGYTF.

The chain recombines TRBV27 with TRBJ2-5, with 7 bases matching TRBD2. The trim removed 6 bases at V and 5 bases at J, leaving 9 bases unmatched. The length of the CDR3 is 14 residues. Looked up from germline, CDR1 is MNHEY and CDR2 is SMNVEV (reference sequence). CDR3 bases: TGTGCCAGCAGGAACGGGGGGATGGGCGAGACCCAGTACTTC. Protein: CASRNGGMGETQYF.

This clone occurred a few times. The chain employs TRBV7-2 and TRBJ2-4, with a possible D match to TRBD2 (5 bases). The ends were cut back, 5 bases at V and 1 base at J, with 15 bases in the middle. CDR3 length: 16 amino acids. Germline V gene lookup returns CDR1 SGHTA and CDR2 FQGNSA. CDR3 residues: CASSPGETAAKNIQYF. DNA for the CDR3: TGTGCCAGCAGCCCCGGGGAAACAGCGGCCAAAAACATTCAGTACTTC.

The V gene is TRBV19, the J gene TRBJ2-2; 10 nucleotides line up with TRBD1. Germline V gene lookup returns CDR1 LNHDA and CDR2 SQIVND (reference sequence). The CDR3 runs 14 residues. V dropped 5 bases and J dropped 4; count of bases not matched to a gene: 1. CDR3 sequence: CASSGTGATGELFF. The CDR3 DNA follows: TGTGCCAGTAGTGGGACAGGGGCCACCGGGGAGCTGTTTTTT.

This clone has only one observation. V gene TRBV18 combines with J gene TRBJ1-3; TRBD1 is a possible D gene (6 bases). V was pared by 1 base and J by 4 bases, with 17 bases between. This CDR3 is built from 17 residues. In germline, CDR1 is KGHSH, CDR2 LQKENI. The CDR3 DNA sequence: TGTGCCAGCTCACCACACCCCCCGAGGACAGCCGGAAACACCATATATTTT. Residues: CASSPHPPRTAGNTIYF. Looking up the rest from reference TRBV18 and TRBJ1-3 gives the full variable domain: NAGVMQNPRHLVRRRGQEARLRCSPMKGHSHVYWYRQLPEEGLKFMVYLQKENIIDESGMPKERFSAEFPKEGPSILRIQQVVRGDSAAYFCASSPHPPRTAGNTIYFGEGSWLTVV.

The chain recombines TRBV19 with TRBJ1-6; 9 nucleotides match TRBD1. Per germline, CDR1 LNHDA and CDR2 SQIVND (reference sequence). The CDR3 extends over 17 amino acids. Unmatched junction bases numbered 16, after V lost 6 bases and J lost 10 bases. CDR3 bases: TGTGCCAGTAGCAGAGGACAGGGGCGATCCCCGTCCTCACCCCTCCACTTT. Its protein product is CASSRGQGRSPSSPLHF.

The rearrangement links TRBV4-3 to TRBJ2-7, with D possibly being TRBD2 (5 bases). Germline CDR1 LGHNA, CDR2 YSLEER. The V end lost 4 bases, the J end lost 3 bases, and 10 bases lay between the germline ends. CDR3 length: 13 amino acids. The CDR3 here is CASSRRLDYEQYF. In DNA, the CDR3 is TGCGCCAGCAGCCGGAGGTTGGACTACGAGCAGTACTTC.

The chain recombines TRBV5-4 with TRBJ2-3; tentative D call: TRBD2 (5 bases). The CDR3 loop spans 12 amino acids. Trimming pared 0 bases from V and 10 bases from J, leaving 9 bases between. Germline values: CDR1 SGHNT, CDR2 YYREEE (reference sequence). The CDR3 loop reads CASSLEVDSQYF. CDR3 in DNA: TGTGCCAGCAGCTTGGAGGTGGACTCGCAGTATTTT.

This clone was seen only a few times. The genes are TRBV19 and TRBJ1-1, with D possibly matching TRBD1 (6 bases). The CDR3 sequence is 15 residues long. V dropped 2 bases and J dropped 2 bases, with 12 bases sitting between them. CDR1 and CDR2 from the germline V gene are LNHDA and SQIVND (reference sequence). CDR3 in amino acids: CASSIRTALNTEAFF. The CDR3 DNA follows: TGTGCCAGTAGTATACGGACAGCGTTAAACACTGAAGCTTTCTTT.

The chain couples TRBV5-1 to TRBJ1-4; 9 positions agree with TRBD1. Trimming removed 4 bases from V and 7 bases from J; junction bases left unmatched: 14. Germline CDR1 SGHRS, CDR2 YFSETQ. CDR3 size: 17 residues. CDR3 in amino acids: CASSTENYRGRREKLFF. The CDR3 coding sequence is TGCGCCAGCAGCACGGAAAACTACAGGGGGCGGCGTGAAAAACTGTTTTTT. The complete variable domain, with remaining parts taken from reference TRBV5-1 and TRBJ1-4, reads KAGVTQTPRYLIKTRGQQVTLSCSPISGHRSVSWYQQTPGQGLQFLFEYFSETQRNKGNFPGRFSGRQFSNSRSEMNVSTLELGDSALYLCASSTENYRGRREKLFFGSGTQLSVL.

J is TRBJ1-4 and V is TRBV5-4; the D gene is possibly TRBD1 (6 bases). Germline loops: CDR1 SGHNT, CDR2 YYREEE (reference sequence). The CDR3 covers 14 residues. Trimming stripped 4 bases from V and 4 bases from J, with 11 bases between. The CDR3 spells CASSLGQLNEKLFF. The CDR3 region has the DNA TGTGCCAGCAGCCTTGGACAGCTTAATGAAAAACTGTTTTTT.

The gene calls are TRBV25-1 and TRBJ1-2, with TRBD1 matching over 7 bases. In germline, CDR1 is MGHDK, CDR2 SYGVNS. J was trimmed by 4 bases and V by 4 bases; bases with no gene match: 3. This CDR3 spans 13 amino acids. CDR3 sequence: CASSVAGGYGYTF. As DNA, the CDR3 is TGTGCCAGCAGTGTGGCAGGGGGCTATGGCTACACCTTC.

The chain joins TRBV28 to TRBJ2-7; D ambiguous. This CDR3 region has 11 residues. CDR1 is MDHEN, CDR2 SYDVKM, per germline. The V end lost 8 bases, the J end lost 1 base, and 6 bases lay between the germline ends. This chain's CDR3 is CASRQSYEQYF. CDR3 sequence (DNA): TGTGCCAGCCGTCAGTCCTACGAGCAGTACTTC.